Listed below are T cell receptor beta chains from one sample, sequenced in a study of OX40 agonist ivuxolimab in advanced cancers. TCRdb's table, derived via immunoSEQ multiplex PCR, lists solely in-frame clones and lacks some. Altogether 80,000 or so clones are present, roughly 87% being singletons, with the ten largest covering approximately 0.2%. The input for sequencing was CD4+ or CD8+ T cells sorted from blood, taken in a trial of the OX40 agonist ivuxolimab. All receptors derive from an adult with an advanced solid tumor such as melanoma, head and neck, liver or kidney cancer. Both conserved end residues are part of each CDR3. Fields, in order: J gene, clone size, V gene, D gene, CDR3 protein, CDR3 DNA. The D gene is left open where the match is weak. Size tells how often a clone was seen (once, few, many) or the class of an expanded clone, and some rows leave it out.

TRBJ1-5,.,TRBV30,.,CAWSVSRGNQPQHF,TGTGCCTGGAGTGTAAGTCGGGGCAATCAGCCCCAGCATTTT
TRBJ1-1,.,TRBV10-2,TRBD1,CASSEPTRTGGTEAFF,TGCGCCAGCAGTGAGCCAACACGGACAGGGGGAACTGAAGCTTTCTTT
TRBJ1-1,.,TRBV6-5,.,CASSTEAGRKEAFF,TGTGCCAGCAGTACCGAGGCAGGGCGAAAGGAAGCTTTCTTT
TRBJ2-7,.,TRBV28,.,CASHRVQDEQYF,TGTGCCAGCCACCGCGTACAGGATGAGCAGTACTTC
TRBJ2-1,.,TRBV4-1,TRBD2,CASSQDGGGSHSYNEQFF,TGCGCCAGCAGCCAAGATGGAGGCGGGAGCCACTCCTACAATGAGCAGTTCTTC
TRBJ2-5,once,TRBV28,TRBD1,CASSLGGQVRQETQYF,TGTGCCAGCAGTTTGGGGGGACAGGTCCGACAAGAGACCCAGTACTTC
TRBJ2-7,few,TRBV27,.,CASSLSWTDHYEQYF,TGTGCCAGCAGTTTATCGTGGACAGACCATTACGAGCAGTACTTC
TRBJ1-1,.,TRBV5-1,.,CASSLEGRGTEAFF,TGCGCCAGCAGCTTGGAGGGGAGGGGCACTGAAGCTTTCTTT
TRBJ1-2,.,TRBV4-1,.,CASSQGRDGDGYTF,TGCGCCAGCAGCCAAGGCCGGGACGGCGATGGCTACACCTTC
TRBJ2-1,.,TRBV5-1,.,CASSSLRSGSYNEQFF,TGCGCCAGCAGCTCGCTTAGGAGCGGCTCCTACAATGAGCAGTTCTTC
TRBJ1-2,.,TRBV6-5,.,CASSYSTAYGYTF,TGTGCCAGCAGTTACTCGACAGCCTATGGCTACACCTTC
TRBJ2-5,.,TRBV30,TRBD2,CAWRGGGQETQYF,TGTGCCTGGCGTGGGGGGGGGCAAGAGACCCAGTACTTC
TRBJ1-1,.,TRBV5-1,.,CASSLAVNTEAFF,TGCGCCAGCAGCTTGGCAGTTAACACTGAAGCTTTCTTT
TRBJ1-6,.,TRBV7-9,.,CASSLVGQLSPLHF,TGTGCCAGCAGCTTAGTCGGCCAACTTTCACCCCTCCACTTT
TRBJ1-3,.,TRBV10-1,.,CASSFGPGNTIYF,TGCGCCAGCAGTTTTGGGCCTGGAAACACCATATATTTT
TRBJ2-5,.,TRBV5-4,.,CASSLNLRGTEETQYF,TGTGCCAGCAGCTTAAACCTGAGAGGGACGGAAGAGACCCAGTACTTC
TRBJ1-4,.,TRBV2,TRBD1,CASSPGGTNEKLFF,TGTGCCAGCAGTCCAGGGGGAACTAATGAAAAACTGTTTTTT
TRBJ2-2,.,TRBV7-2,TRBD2,CASSSTLLAGGYTGELFF,TGTGCCAGCAGCTCAACGCTCCTAGCGGGAGGGTACACCGGGGAGCTGTTTTTT
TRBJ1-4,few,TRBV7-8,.,CASSLSGPMGEKLFF,TGTGCCAGCAGCCTCTCCGGGCCCATGGGGGAAAAACTGTTTTTT
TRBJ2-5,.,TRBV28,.,CASNSGQETQYF,TGTGCCAGTAATAGCGGCCAAGAGACCCAGTACTTC
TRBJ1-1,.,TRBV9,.,CASSVVGGTMNTEAFF,TGTGCCAGCAGCGTAGTCGGTGGGACAATGAACACTGAAGCTTTCTTT
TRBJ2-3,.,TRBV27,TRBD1,CASMGDRASTDTQYF,TGTGCCAGCATGGGGGACAGGGCTAGCACAGATACGCAGTATTTT
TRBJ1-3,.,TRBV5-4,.,CASSAQTASSGNTIYF,TGTGCCAGCAGCGCACAGACAGCCAGCTCTGGAAACACCATATATTTT
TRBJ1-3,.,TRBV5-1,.,CASSSDPTNLGNTIYF,TGCGCCAGCAGCTCGGACCCTACTAACCTAGGAAACACCATATATTTT
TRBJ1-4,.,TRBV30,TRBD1,CACPFLDRGREKLFF,TGTGCCTGCCCTTTCCTGGACAGGGGGCGTGAAAAACTGTTTTTT
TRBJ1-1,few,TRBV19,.,CASIPVGENTEAFF,TGTGCCAGTATTCCCGTCGGGGAGAACACTGAAGCTTTCTTT
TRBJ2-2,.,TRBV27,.,CASSPYTGELFF,TGTGCCAGCAGTCCCTACACCGGGGAGCTGTTTTTT